This TCR beta chain was profiled in a study of cytomegalovirus exposure and HLA in healthy donors. In germline, CDR1 is LGHNA, CDR2 YSLEER. The CDR3 covers 15 residues. Losses at the gene ends were 1 base for V and 4 bases for J; bases not matched to a gene: 5. The PCR made use of 60 Vbeta and 13 Jbeta primers. Sequenced by immunoSEQ multiplex PCR; TCRdb stores in-frame clones only, minus some. The sample has 70,000 or so clones. The receptor was isolated from a man in his forties in good health and CMV-seronegative. The sequenced material came from PBMCs. V and J are TRBV4-3 and TRBJ1-2; TRBD1 matches at 8 bases. The DNA of the CDR3 is TGCGCCAGCAGCCAAGCCGGTCAGGGGGCCTATGGCTACACCTTC. Translated: CASSQAGQGAYGYTF.